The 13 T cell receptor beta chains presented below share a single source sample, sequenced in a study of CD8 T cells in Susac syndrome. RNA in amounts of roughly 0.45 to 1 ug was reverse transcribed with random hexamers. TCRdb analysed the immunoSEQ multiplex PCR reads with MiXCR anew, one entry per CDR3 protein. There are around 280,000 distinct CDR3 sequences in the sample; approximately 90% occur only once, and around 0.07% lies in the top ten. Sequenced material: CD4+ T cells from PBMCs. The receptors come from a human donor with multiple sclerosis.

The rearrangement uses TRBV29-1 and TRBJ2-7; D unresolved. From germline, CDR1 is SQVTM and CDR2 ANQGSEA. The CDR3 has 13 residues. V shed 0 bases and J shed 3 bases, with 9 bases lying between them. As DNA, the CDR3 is TGCAGCGTTGAAGATCCCTACGACTACGAGCAGTACTTC. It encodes CSVEDPYDYEQYF.

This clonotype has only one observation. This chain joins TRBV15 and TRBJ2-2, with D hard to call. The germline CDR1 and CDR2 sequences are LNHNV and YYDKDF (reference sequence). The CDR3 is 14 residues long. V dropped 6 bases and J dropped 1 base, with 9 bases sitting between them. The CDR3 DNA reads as TGTGCCACCAGGGGAACTGGGAACACCGGGGAGCTGTTTTTT. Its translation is CATRGTGNTGELFF.

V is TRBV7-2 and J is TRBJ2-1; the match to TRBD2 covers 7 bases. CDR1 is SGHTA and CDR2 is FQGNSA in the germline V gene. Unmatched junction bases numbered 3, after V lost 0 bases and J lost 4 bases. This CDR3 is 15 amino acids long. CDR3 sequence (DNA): TGTGCCAGCAGCTTAGCTAGCGGGCATTACAATGAGCAGTTCTTC. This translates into CASSLASGHYNEQFF.

The CDR3 loop reads CSARVSLGDFASYEQYF. The CDR3, as DNA: TGCAGTGCTAGAGTTTCCCTTGGAGACTTCGCCTCCTACGAGCAGTACTTC. This chain uses TRBV20-1 with TRBJ2-7; no reliable D call. Between the trimmed V and J ends, which lost 1 base and 0 bases, there was a span of 19 bases. CDR1 DFQATT and CDR2 SNEGSKA come from the germline V gene (reference sequence). This CDR3 comprises 17 residues.

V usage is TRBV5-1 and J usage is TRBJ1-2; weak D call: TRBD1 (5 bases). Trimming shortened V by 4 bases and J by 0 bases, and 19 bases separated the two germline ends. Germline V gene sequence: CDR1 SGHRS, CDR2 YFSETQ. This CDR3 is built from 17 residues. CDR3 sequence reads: CASSRDGRKLTNYGYTF. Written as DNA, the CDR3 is TGCGCCAGCAGCCGGGACGGAAGAAAGCTAACTAACTATGGCTACACCTTC.

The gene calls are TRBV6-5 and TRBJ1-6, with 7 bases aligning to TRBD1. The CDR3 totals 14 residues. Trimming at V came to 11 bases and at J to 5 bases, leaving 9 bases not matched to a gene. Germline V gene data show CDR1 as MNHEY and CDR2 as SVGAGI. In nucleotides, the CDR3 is TGTGCCGAGGGACGGGACAGCCATAATTCACCCCTCCACTTT. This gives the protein CAEGRDSHNSPLHF.

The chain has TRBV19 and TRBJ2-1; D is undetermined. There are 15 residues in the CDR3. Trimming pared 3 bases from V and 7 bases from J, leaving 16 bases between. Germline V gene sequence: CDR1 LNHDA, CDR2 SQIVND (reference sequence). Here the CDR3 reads CASSIVVHYANEQFF. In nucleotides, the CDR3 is TGTGCCAGTAGTATTGTGGTTCACTACGCTAATGAGCAGTTCTTC.

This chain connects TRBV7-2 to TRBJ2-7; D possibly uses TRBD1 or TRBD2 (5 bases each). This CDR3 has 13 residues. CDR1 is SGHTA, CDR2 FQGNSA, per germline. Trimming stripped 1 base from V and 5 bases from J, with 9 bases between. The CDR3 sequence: CASSLDRGDEQYF. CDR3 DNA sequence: TGTGCCAGCAGCTTAGATAGGGGAGACGAGCAGTACTTC.

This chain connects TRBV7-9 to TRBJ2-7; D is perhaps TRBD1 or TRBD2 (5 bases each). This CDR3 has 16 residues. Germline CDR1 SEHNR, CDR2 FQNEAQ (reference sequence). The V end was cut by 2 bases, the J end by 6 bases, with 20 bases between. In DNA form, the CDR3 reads TGTGCCAGCAGCTTAACCGCATGGGGGTCCGGTCCCGAGCAGTACTTC. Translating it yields CASSLTAWGSGPEQYF.

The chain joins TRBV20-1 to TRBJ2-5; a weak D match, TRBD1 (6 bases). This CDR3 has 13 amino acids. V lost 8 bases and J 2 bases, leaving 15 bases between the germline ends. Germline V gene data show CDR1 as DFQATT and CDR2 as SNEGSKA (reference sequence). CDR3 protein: CSTLRDTQETQYF. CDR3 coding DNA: TGCAGTACCCTCCGGGACACTCAAGAGACCCAGTACTTC.

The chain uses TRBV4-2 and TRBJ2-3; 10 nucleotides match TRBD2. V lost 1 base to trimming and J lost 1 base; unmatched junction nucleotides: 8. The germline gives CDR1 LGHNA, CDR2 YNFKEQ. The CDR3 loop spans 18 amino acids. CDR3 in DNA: TGTGCCAGCAGCCAAGCCCCGGGACTAGCGTTACGCACAGATACGCAGTATTTT. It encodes CASSQAPGLALRTDTQYF.

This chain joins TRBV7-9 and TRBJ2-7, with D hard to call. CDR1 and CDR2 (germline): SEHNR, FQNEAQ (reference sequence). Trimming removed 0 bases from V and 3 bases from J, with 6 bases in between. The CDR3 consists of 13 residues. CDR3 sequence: CASSLAARYEQYF. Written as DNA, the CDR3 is TGTGCCAGCAGCTTAGCCGCCCGCTACGAGCAGTACTTC.

The CDR3 DNA sequence: TGTGCCAGCAGCCAAATTTCCTACGAGCAGTACTTC. Protein product: CASSQISYEQYF. The rearrangement uses TRBV3-1 and TRBJ2-7; no definite D call. Trimming stripped 2 bases from V and 1 base from J, with 3 bases between. Germline assignment: CDR1 LGHDT and CDR2 YNNKEL (reference sequence). CDR3 size: 12 residues.